This T cell receptor beta chain was recovered during a study of cytomegalovirus exposure and HLA in healthy donors. In the PCR, 60 Vbeta and 13 Jbeta primers were used. Profiled with immunoSEQ multiplex PCR; TCRdb holds only in-frame clones, not every one. The repertoire includes about 130,000 clones, around 80% of them detected once, and more than 4.5% sits in the top ten. The sample holds a few counts of this clone. Input material: PBMCs. The TCR originated in a man in his thirties or forties in good health.

Here the CDR3 reads CASSTRQGAFF. CDR3 DNA: TGTGCCAGTAGTACTAGACAGGGAGCTTTCTTT. The chain joins TRBV19 to TRBJ1-1, with 7 bases lining up with TRBD1. The V and J ends lost 4 bases and 10 bases, in that order; junction bases with no gene match: 3. The CDR3 is 11 residues long. Per the germline V gene, CDR1 is LNHDA and CDR2 is SQIVND (reference sequence).